The 12 T cell receptor beta chains below come from one sample, sequenced in a study of cytomegalovirus exposure and HLA in healthy donors (dated by TCRdb to 2017 to 2019). Receptor libraries were prepared by the immunoSEQ multiplex PCR assay. For the multiplex PCR, a mixture combining 60 forward primers for TCR Vbeta segments and 13 reverse primers for TCR Jbeta segments was used. Imported from immuneACCESS, the table was reduced by TCRdb to in-frame sequences with V and J called. These copies leave out some clones; in studies compared against another copy, an unresolved V gene accounts for under half, and the cause of the remainder is not known. This sample holds around 150,000 clones; about 78% were observed only once. Together, the top ten hold more than 1.3% of the sample. Sequencing was done on a sample of PBMCs. The receptors were gathered from a male donor in good health and CMV-seronegative.

The chain joins TRBV19 to TRBJ2-1, with a possible D match to TRBD1 (8 bases). The V gene's germline CDR1 is LNHDA and CDR2 SQIVND (reference sequence). This CDR3 is 14 amino acids long. Trimming took 8 bases from V and 9 from J, leaving 20 bases between them. The CDR3 DNA follows: TGTGCCAGTCTGAGACAGGGGACTAATACTGAGCAGTTCTTC. It yields the protein CASLRQGTNTEQFF.

This sequence joins TRBV6-5 and TRBJ2-5, with D unresolved. Deletions cut 5 bases from V and 5 bases from J, with 6 bases between. The germline CDR1 and CDR2 sequences are MNHEY and SVGAGI. This CDR3 is 11 amino acids long. In nucleotides, the CDR3 is TGTGCCAGCAGTGCCGGTGAGACCCAGTACTTC. Amino acid sequence: CASSAGETQYF.

This chain links TRBV6-6 with TRBJ2-2; D ambiguous. Germline assignment: CDR1 MNHNY and CDR2 SVGAGI (reference sequence). Trimming took off 3 bases at V and 12 bases at J, with 14 bases between the two ends. The CDR3 is 13 amino acids. The CDR3 DNA follows: TGTGCCAGCAGTTATGGAGCCCGCGCCCAGCTGTTTTTT. Its protein is CASSYGARAQLFF.

V usage is TRBV29-1 and J usage is TRBJ2-2, with D possibly being TRBD2 (6 bases). The CDR3 consists of 14 residues. V lost 4 bases, J lost 2 bases, and 11 bases lay in between. In germline, CDR1 is SQVTM, CDR2 ANQGSEA. The CDR3 sequence is CSVVRAGNTGELFF. Written as DNA, the CDR3 is TGCAGCGTTGTCCGGGCGGGAAACACCGGGGAGCTGTTTTTT.

The chain couples TRBV28 to TRBJ2-7, with 8 bases aligning to TRBD1. Losses at the gene ends were 6 bases for V and 0 bases for J; bases not matched to a gene: 1. Germline-derived CDR1 and CDR2 are MDHEN and SYDVKM. The CDR3 is made up of 13 amino acids. The CDR3 DNA sequence: TGTGCCAGCAGAACAGGGGGCTCCTACGAGCAGTACTTC. It yields the protein CASRTGGSYEQYF.

The V call is TRBV27, the J call TRBJ2-7; 7 bases align to TRBD1. In germline, CDR1 is MNHEY, CDR2 SMNVEV (reference sequence). V was clipped by 6 bases and J by 7 bases; unmatched bases: 15. The CDR3 loop spans 15 amino acids. CDR3 sequence: CASSSLDRSLGEQYF. In DNA, the CDR3 is TGTGCCAGCAGCTCCCTGGACAGGTCACTAGGGGAGCAGTACTTC.

The chain links TRBV7-2 to TRBJ1-6; maybe TRBD1 (5 bases). V was shortened by 1 base and J by 8 bases, with 15 bases between the two germline ends. There are 16 residues in the CDR3. Germline V CDR1 and CDR2: SGHTA, FQGNSA. In nucleotides, the CDR3 is TGTGCCAGCAGCTTAGGGCAGGGTCCCTTAGATTCACCCCTCCACTTT. Translating it yields CASSLGQGPLDSPLHF.

The J gene is TRBJ2-5, the V gene TRBV2; D possibly corresponds to TRBD2 (5 bases). Looked up from germline, CDR1 is SNHLY and CDR2 is FYNNEI. V lost 1 base to trimming and J lost 5 bases, with 14 bases between them. The CDR3 length is 15 residues. The CDR3 sequence: CASSEGPLGGETQYF. In DNA, the CDR3 is TGTGCCAGCAGTGAAGGGCCACTTGGCGGGGAGACCCAGTACTTC. Full variable domain (missing parts from reference TRBV2 and TRBJ2-5): EPEVTQTPSHQVTQMGQEVILRCVPISNHLYFYWYRQILGQKVEFLVSFYNNEISEKSEIFDDQFSVERPDGSNFTLKIRSTKLEDSAMYFCASSEGPLGGETQYFGPGTRLLVL.

The chain is built from TRBV9 and TRBJ2-3, with a possible D match to TRBD1 (5 bases). This CDR3 has 15 amino acids. Germline V lookup: CDR1 SGDLS, CDR2 YYNGEE. The germline V and J ends were trimmed by 3 bases and 0 bases, with 11 bases remaining between them. For the CDR3, the DNA is TGTGCCAGCAGCGCGAGCAGGGTCAGCACAGATACGCAGTATTTT. Encoded protein: CASSASRVSTDTQYF.

The rearrangement joins TRBV5-4 to TRBJ2-2; a possible D gene is TRBD1 (5 bases). CDR3 length: 16 amino acids. V lost 3 bases and J 1 base, leaving 13 bases between the germline ends. Germline assignment: CDR1 SGHNT and CDR2 YYREEE (reference sequence). The CDR3 region is CASSSNKDRNTGELFF. CDR3 nucleotides: TGTGCCAGCAGCTCCAACAAAGACAGGAACACCGGGGAGCTGTTTTTT.

J is TRBJ2-3 and V is TRBV5-4, with 10 bases aligning to TRBD2. J gave up 0 bases and V 3 bases, and 7 bases lay outside the gene matches. The length of the CDR3 is 17 residues. Germline loops: CDR1 SGHNT, CDR2 YYREEE (reference sequence). CDR3 residues: CASSSSGGLLSTDTQYF. The CDR3 region has the DNA TGTGCCAGCAGCTCTAGCGGGGGACTACTTAGCACAGATACGCAGTATTTT.

The chain joins TRBV13 to TRBJ1-1, with 11 bases identical to TRBD1. With V trimmed by 1 base and J by 1 base, 11 bases remained unmatched. The germline gives CDR1 PRHDT, CDR2 FYEKMQ (reference sequence). The CDR3 sequence is 19 residues long. This CDR3 reads CASSLEWIGTGGKNTEAFF. DNA for the CDR3: TGTGCCAGCAGCTTAGAGTGGATCGGGACAGGGGGAAAGAACACTGAAGCTTTCTTT.